The 19 T cell receptor beta chains given below trace back to one sample, sequenced in a study of blood T cell repertoires in COVID-19. TCRdb keeps only in-frame clones here, not all; method: immunoSEQ multiplex PCR. The profile covers 300,000 to 450,000 clones, with approximately 89% appearing a single time and 3% to 4% taken by the ten largest. The sequenced material came from peripheral blood. Receptor source: a woman aged 60-75 years with COVID-19, enrolled during active disease.

This clone was counted once. Additional DNA sequences in this sample encode the identical CDR3. The genes are TRBV18 and TRBJ2-3; the D gene is possibly TRBD2 (6 bases). Trimming stripped 3 bases from V and 1 base from J, with 11 bases between. CDR1 and CDR2 (germline): KGHSH, LQKENI. The CDR3 sequence is 15 residues long. The CDR3 region has the DNA TGTGCCAGCTCACCCCTCGGCGGGGGCACAGATACGCAGTATTTT. This sequence encodes CASSPLGGGTDTQYF.

This clone is a singleton in its sample. This chain joins TRBV5-1 and TRBJ1-6; TRBD1 matches at 7 bases. J gave up 4 bases and V 4 bases, and 5 bases lay outside the gene matches. CDR3 length: 15 amino acids. The germline V gene encodes CDR1 SGHRS and CDR2 YFSETQ. The CDR3 loop reads CASSGGGTYNSPLHF. Written as DNA, the CDR3 is TGCGCCAGCAGCGGAGGGGGCACTTATAATTCACCCCTCCACTTT.

This chain uses TRBV7-8 with TRBJ1-5, with TRBD1 identical over 10 bases. The CDR3 is made up of 16 amino acids. Per germline, CDR1 SGHVS and CDR2 FQNEAQ. Trimming took 1 base from V and 9 from J; bases not matched to a gene: 9. In DNA form, the CDR3 reads TGTGCCAGCAGCTTAGAGGGGAGGACAGGGGGTATGCCCCAGCATTTT. Translation: CASSLEGRTGGMPQHF.

This chain connects TRBV30 to TRBJ2-5; TRBD2 matches at 12 bases. In germline, CDR1 is GTSNPN, CDR2 SVGIG (reference sequence). V was pared by 1 base and J by 2 bases, with 2 bases of the junction left unmatched. The CDR3 sequence is 15 residues long. In nucleotides, the CDR3 is TGTGCCTGGAGTGGGACTAGCGGGGTACAAGAGACCCAGTACTTC. It codes for CAWSGTSGVQETQYF.

This rearrangement joins TRBV24-1 to TRBJ1-5; D call uncertain. Trimming took 4 bases from V and 16 from J, leaving 16 bases between them. The CDR3 runs 12 residues. Per germline, CDR1 KGHDR and CDR2 SFDVKD. The CDR3 here is CATSDYRVTRHF. In nucleotides, the CDR3 is TGTGCCACCAGTGACTACAGAGTAACTAGACATTTT.

This clone showed up just once. This CDR3 is CSVVAATNEKLFF. The CDR3 nucleotides read TGCAGCGTTGTAGCCGCAACTAATGAAAAACTGTTTTTT. The chain has TRBV29-1 and TRBJ1-4; D not certain. The length of the CDR3 is 13 residues. Trimming removed 4 bases at V and 0 bases at J, with 6 bases between. Germline CDR1 and CDR2: SQVTM and ANQGSEA.

The chain is built from TRBV3-1 (or the pseudogene TRBV3-2) and TRBJ1-1; D not resolved. Germline V gives CDR1 LGHDT, CDR2 YNNKEL (reference sequence). V lost 4 bases and J 0 bases, leaving 15 bases between the germline ends. The CDR3 is 16 residues long. The CDR3 nucleotides read TGTGCCAGCAGCCTAAATTCGGTGATCATGAACACTGAAGCTTTCTTT. Its translation: CASSLNSVIMNTEAFF.

The chain joins TRBV5-1 to TRBJ1-6; no clear D. The length of the CDR3 is 14 residues. Trimming stripped 3 bases from V and 5 bases from J, with 9 bases between. Germline CDR1 SGHRS, CDR2 YFSETQ. CDR3 bases: TGCGCCAGCAGCTCCGGGATTCATAATTCACCCCTCCACTTT. Encoded protein: CASSSGIHNSPLHF.

The chain joins TRBV4-1 to TRBJ1-3; D is ambiguous. The CDR3 has 12 residues. Between the trimmed V and J ends, which lost 8 bases and 0 bases, there was a span of 5 bases. Germline CDR1 MGHRA, CDR2 YSYEKL. In DNA, the CDR3 is TGCGCCAGCGGAGACTCTGGAAACACCATATATTTT. The encoded protein is CASGDSGNTIYF.

In its sample, this clone was seen once. The V gene is TRBV2, the J gene TRBJ1-4; maybe TRBD1 (5 bases). With 3 bases removed from V and 8 bases from J, the gap between germline ends came to 16 bases. CDR1 SNHLY and CDR2 FYNNEI come from the germline V gene. The CDR3 consists of 15 residues. This CDR3 reads CASSDAVRVKEKLFF. CDR3 bases: TGTGCCAGCAGTGATGCGGTCAGGGTAAAGGAAAAACTGTTTTTT.

V and J are TRBV19 and TRBJ2-5, with 8 bases lining up with TRBD2. The CDR3 covers 16 residues. V shed 3 bases and J 5 bases; nucleotides not matched to a gene: 11. Germline V lookup: CDR1 LNHDA, CDR2 SQIVND (reference sequence). The CDR3 bases are TGTGCCAGTAGTATTGGTGGAGCGGGGGTCGGGGAGACCCAGTACTTC. The encoded protein is CASSIGGAGVGETQYF.

This chain links TRBV5-1 with TRBJ1-2; no clear D. CDR3 length: 13 amino acids. CDR1 is SGHRS and CDR2 is YFSETQ in the germline V gene. V shed 2 bases and J shed 4 bases, with 9 bases lying between them. This CDR3 is CASSFSSLYGYTF. CDR3 nucleotides: TGCGCCAGCAGCTTTAGCAGCCTCTATGGCTACACCTTC. Based on the CDR3 plus reference TRBV5-1 and TRBJ1-2, the full variable domain is KAGVTQTPRYLIKTRGQQVTLSCSPISGHRSVSWYQQTPGQGLQFLFEYFSETQRNKGNFPGRFSGRQFSNSRSEMNVSTLELGDSALYLCASSFSSLYGYTFGSGTRLTVV.

The chain combines TRBV7-3 with TRBJ2-1, with 7 bases lining up with TRBD1. The CDR3 totals 14 residues. Trimming cost V 5 bases and J 2 bases; bases outside gene matches: 3. The germline CDR1 and CDR2 sequences are SGHTA and FQGTGA. As DNA, the CDR3 is TGTGCCAGCAGCCCCGGGACAGCCTACAATGAGCAGTTCTTC. Translation: CASSPGTAYNEQFF.

V gene TRBV6-5 combines with J gene TRBJ1-2, with TRBD1 as a possible D gene (6 bases). Germline CDR1 is MNHEY and CDR2 is SVGAGI. The CDR3 has 14 amino acids. V lost 5 bases to trimming and J lost 2 bases, with 12 bases between them. In nucleotides, the CDR3 is TGTGCCAGCAGTCCCGGGACACGGAACTATGGCTACACCTTC. Translation: CASSPGTRNYGYTF.

V usage is TRBV28 and J usage is TRBJ2-1, with a possible D match to TRBD2 (5 bases). Germline-derived CDR1 and CDR2 are MDHEN and SYDVKM. The CDR3 has 13 residues. V was cut by 5 bases and J by 8 bases, with 13 bases left in between. The CDR3 loop is CASSLPSRDEQFF. The CDR3 DNA reads as TGTGCCAGCAGTCTCCCTTCGAGGGATGAGCAGTTCTTC.

The rearrangement uses TRBV11-1 and TRBJ1-1; 7 positions agree with TRBD1. This CDR3 region has 13 residues. CDR1 and CDR2 from the germline V gene are SGHAT and FQDESV (reference sequence). The trim removed 0 bases at V and 10 bases at J, leaving 5 bases unmatched. The CDR3 bases are TGTGCCAGCAGCTTAGCGGAGGGGGCGAGAGCTTTCTTT. Amino acids: CASSLAEGARAFF.

The chain uses TRBV6-6 and TRBJ2-3; unclear D gene. The CDR3 length is 14 residues. Germline lookup yields CDR1 MNHNY and CDR2 SVGAGI (reference sequence). The ends were cut back, 6 bases at V and 2 bases at J, with 12 bases in the middle. Here the CDR3 reads CASSSATPTDTQYF. The CDR3 DNA reads TGTGCCAGCAGCTCCGCGACACCCACAGATACGCAGTATTTT.

The gene calls are TRBV18 and TRBJ1-1, with a weak D call TRBD1 (5 bases). From germline, CDR1 is KGHSH and CDR2 LQKENI. The V end lost 2 bases, the J end lost 11 bases, and 9 bases lay between the germline ends. This CDR3 comprises 11 residues. Here the CDR3 reads CASSPSGGAFF. The CDR3 region has the DNA TGTGCCAGCTCACCAAGTGGGGGGGCTTTCTTT.

V and J are TRBV19 and TRBJ2-3, with 7 positions matching TRBD2. The ends lost 1 base at V and 1 base at J; junction bases unmatched: 8. The CDR3 sequence is 17 residues long. Germline assignment: CDR1 LNHDA and CDR2 SQIVND (reference sequence). The DNA for the CDR3 is TGTGCCAGTAGTATAGTTCCTCGCGCGGGGGGCACAGATACGCAGTATTTT. It codes for CASSIVPRAGGTDTQYF.